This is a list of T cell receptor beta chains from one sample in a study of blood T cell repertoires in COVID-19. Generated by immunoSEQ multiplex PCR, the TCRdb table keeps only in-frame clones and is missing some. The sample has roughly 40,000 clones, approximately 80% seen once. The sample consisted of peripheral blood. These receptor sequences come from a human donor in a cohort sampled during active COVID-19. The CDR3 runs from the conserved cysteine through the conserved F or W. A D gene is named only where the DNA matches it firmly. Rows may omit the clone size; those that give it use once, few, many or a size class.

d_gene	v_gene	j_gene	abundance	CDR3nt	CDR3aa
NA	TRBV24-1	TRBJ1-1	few	TGTGCCACCAGTGCGGGGGGGCTCACTGAAGCTTTCTTT	CATSAGGLTEAFF
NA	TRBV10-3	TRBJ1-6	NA	TGTGCCACGCTACAGGCCTATAATTCACCCCTCCACTTT	CATLQAYNSPLHF
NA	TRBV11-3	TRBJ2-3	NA	TGTGCCAGCAGCCGAGGGGGGGGACGGGATACGCAGTATTTT	CASSRGGGRDTQYF
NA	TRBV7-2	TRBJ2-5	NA	TGTGCCAGCAGCTTAATCGGAATCGGGGAGACCCAGTACTTC	CASSLIGIGETQYF
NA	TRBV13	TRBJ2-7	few	TGTGCCAGCAGCTTATCGGTAGGAGTTACCGAGCAGTACTTC	CASSLSVGVTEQYF
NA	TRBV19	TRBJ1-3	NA	TGTGCCAGTAGTATAGGGTTGGGGGCGCGAAAAGGAAACACCATATATTTT	CASSIGLGARKGNTIYF
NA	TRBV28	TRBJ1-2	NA	TGTGCCAGCACCACACTCGGGGTCAACTATGGCTACACCTTC	CASTTLGVNYGYTF
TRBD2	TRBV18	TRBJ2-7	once	TGTGCCAGCTCACCACTAGCGGGAGGGTACGAGCAGTACTTC	CASSPLAGGYEQYF
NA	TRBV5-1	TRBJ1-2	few	TGCGCCAGCAGCTTGGTGGGAGGGAACTATGGCTACACCTTC	CASSLVGGNYGYTF
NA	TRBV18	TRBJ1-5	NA	TGTGCCAGCTCATCGGGGAGAGACCAGCCCCAGCATTTT	CASSSGRDQPQHF
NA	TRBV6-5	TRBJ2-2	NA	TGTGCCGGCAGGGGGGCCACCGGGGAGCTGTTTTTT	CAGRGATGELFF
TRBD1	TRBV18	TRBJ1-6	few	TGTGCCAGCTCACCGGGACAGCTCGTCGAATCACCCCTCCACTTT	CASSPGQLVESPLHF
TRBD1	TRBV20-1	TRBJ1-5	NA	TGCAGTGCTAGTGGGACAGATGGCAATCAGCCCCAGCATTTT	CSASGTDGNQPQHF
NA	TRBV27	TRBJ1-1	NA	TGTGCCAGCACCCAGGGCCCTGAAGCTTTCTTT	CASTQGPEAFF
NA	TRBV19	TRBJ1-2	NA	TGTGCCAGTAGTGTTCCCCCGAGAAAAGGCTACACCTTC	CASSVPPRKGYTF
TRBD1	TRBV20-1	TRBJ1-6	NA	TGCAGTGCTAGTGACAGGGGGGTCAGGAATTCACCCCTCCACTTT	CSASDRGVRNSPLHF
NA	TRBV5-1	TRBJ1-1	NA	TGCGCCAGCAGCCCCCCGAGTATCTTCATGAACACTGAAGCTTTCTTT	CASSPPSIFMNTEAFF
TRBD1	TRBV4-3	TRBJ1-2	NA	TGCGCCAGCAGCCCGCAACAGGGGGCGGAGGACTATGGCTACACCTTC	CASSPQQGAEDYGYTF
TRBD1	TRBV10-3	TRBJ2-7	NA	TGTGCCATCAGTGAAGGACAGGGATACGAGCAGTACTTC	CAISEGQGYEQYF
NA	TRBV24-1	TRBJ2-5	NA	TGTGCCACCAGTGACGGGGAGACCCAGTACTTC	CATSDGETQYF
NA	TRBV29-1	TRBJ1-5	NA	TGCAGCGTTGTGGGGGGGCCTGATCAGCCCCAGCATTTT	CSVVGGPDQPQHF
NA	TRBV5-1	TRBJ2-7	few	TGCGCCAGCAGCTTGCTAGGCGTGAACTACGAGCAGTACTTC	CASSLLGVNYEQYF
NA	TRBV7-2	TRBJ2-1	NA	TGTGCCAGCAGCTTAGGACTCCCTCCTAACAATGAGCAGTTCTTC	CASSLGLPPNNEQFF
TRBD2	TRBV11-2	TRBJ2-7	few	TGTGCCAGCAGCTCGCTATCCCGACTAGCGGGGATACACGAGCAGTACTTC	CASSSLSRLAGIHEQYF
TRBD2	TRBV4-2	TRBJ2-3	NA	TGTGCCAGCAGCCAAGATAACCGGGGGGGGCCCATGAATACGCAGTATTTT	CASSQDNRGGPMNTQYF
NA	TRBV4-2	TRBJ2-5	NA	TGTGCCAGCAGCCAAGGCTCGGGGAATCAAGAGACCCAGTACTTC	CASSQGSGNQETQYF
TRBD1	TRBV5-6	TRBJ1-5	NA	TGTGCCAGCAGCCTGGGACAGGGTAGCAATCAGCCCCAGCATTTT	CASSLGQGSNQPQHF
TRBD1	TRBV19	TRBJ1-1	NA	TGTGCCACCGACAGGGTTCCGAACACTGAAGCTTTCTTT	CATDRVPNTEAFF
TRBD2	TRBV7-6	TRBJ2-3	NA	TGTGCCAGCAGCTTAAGTCGAAGCGGGAGGATGGATACGCAGTATTTT	CASSLSRSGRMDTQYF
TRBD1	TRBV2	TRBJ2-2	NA	TGTGCCAGCAGGGCACGACAGGGGGCGGACACCGGGGAGCTGTTTTTT	CASRARQGADTGELFF
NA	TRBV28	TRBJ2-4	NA	TGTGCCAGCAGCCGAACAGGGAGCGGAAACATTCAGTACTTC	CASSRTGSGNIQYF